The 20 T cell receptor beta chains reported below all come from one sample, sequenced in a study of molecular identifiers for immune sequencing clone quantification. Each CDR3 protein gets one entry after TCRdb re-called the PCR reads with MiXCR. Seen here are 490,000 or so distinct CDR3 sequences, over 20% observed once, and the top ten hold roughly 0.81%. Sequenced input: naive CD8+ T cells from blood, with Jurkat cell RNA spiked in. Subset indicated: FACS-sorted CD8+CD4-CCR7+CD45RA+ naive T cells. The origin of the receptors is a human donor in good health. Some libraries in this study had Jurkat cell RNA spiked in.

This clonotype was seen a handful of times. This chain uses TRBV27 with TRBJ1-1; TRBD1 might be the D (6 bases). Germline loops: CDR1 MNHEY, CDR2 SMNVEV (reference sequence). Trimming pared 6 bases from V and 3 bases from J, leaving 11 bases between. The CDR3 spans 13 residues. The CDR3 loop is CASRVQGDTEAFF. For the CDR3, the DNA is TGTGCCAGCAGGGTACAGGGTGACACTGAAGCTTTCTTT.

This clonotype was counted a few times. This chain joins TRBV7-9 and TRBJ1-1; 8 bases align to TRBD1. Germline CDR1 SEHNR, CDR2 FQNEAQ (reference sequence). Germline trimming cut 5 bases from V and 5 bases from J; bases unmatched to any gene: 10. The CDR3 consists of 15 residues. CDR3: CASSQPDRDKTEAFF. CDR3 coding DNA: TGTGCCAGCAGCCAACCGGACAGGGACAAAACTGAAGCTTTCTTT.

For this clonotype: A clone one base away is much larger, so this may be a read error. The chain is built from TRBV7-8 and TRBJ1-1; 11 nucleotides line up with TRBD1. Germline V gene sequence: CDR1 SGHVS, CDR2 FQNEAQ. This CDR3 contains 18 residues. The CDR3 DNA follows: TGTGCCAGCAGCTTAGCTTTGAGGACAGGGGGCATGAACACTGAAGCTTCCTTT. It specifies CASSLALRTGGMNTEASF.

This clonotype came up many times. The chain recombines TRBV7-6 with TRBJ2-1; TRBD2 aligns across 11 bases. The CDR3 contains 14 residues. Germline assignment: CDR1 SGHVS and CDR2 FNYEAQ. J gave up 7 bases and V 4 bases, and 3 bases lay outside the gene matches. CDR3 loop: CASSSGLAVNEQFF. CDR3 nucleotide sequence: TGTGCCAGCAGCTCGGGACTAGCGGTGAATGAGCAGTTCTTC.

This clonotype was recorded once. A much larger clone lies one base from this, so it may be a read error. The V call is TRBV27, the J call TRBJ2-3; no reliable D call. CDR1 and CDR2 (germline): MNHEY, SMNVEV (reference sequence). This CDR3 region has 15 residues. The germline V and J ends were trimmed by 2 bases and 2 bases, with 11 bases remaining between them. Here the CDR3 reads CASSLGARYTDTQYF. CDR3 in DNA: TGTGCCAGCAGTTTAGGTGCCAGGTACACAGATACGCAGTATTTT.

This clonotype was detected only a few times. This chain links TRBV7-9 with TRBJ1-1; D is unresolved. V gave up 1 base and J gave up 6 bases, with 9 bases separating them. The CDR3 sequence is 13 residues long. Looked up from germline, CDR1 is SEHNR and CDR2 is FQNEAQ (reference sequence). Here the CDR3 DNA reads TGTGCCAGCAGCTTAGTCCGGATCCCTGAAGCTTTCTTT. Translating gives CASSLVRIPEAFF. Full variable domain (missing parts from reference TRBV7-9 and TRBJ1-1): DTGVSQNPRHKITKRGQNVTFRCDPISEHNRLYWYRQTLGQGPEFLTYFQNEAQLEKSRLLSDRFSAERPKGSFSTLEIQRTEQGDSAMYLCASSLVRIPEAFFGQGTRLTVV.

Only a few counts were recorded for this clonotype. This chain links TRBV19 with TRBJ2-1; D gene ambiguous. The CDR3 extends over 12 amino acids. The germline gives CDR1 LNHDA, CDR2 SQIVND (reference sequence). V dropped 3 bases and J dropped 8 bases, with 8 bases sitting between them. Written as DNA, the CDR3 is TGTGCCAGTAGTATCACCGGCTATGAGCAGTTCTTC. Translating gives CASSITGYEQFF.

Worth noting for this clonotype: A much bigger clone sits one base away, suggesting this may be a read error. The chain has TRBV7-6 and TRBJ2-3; D uncertain. The germline gives CDR1 SGHVS, CDR2 FNYEAQ. V was trimmed by 8 bases and J by 3 bases, leaving 12 bases between them. CDR3 size: 13 residues. The CDR3 loop is CASGSVYTDTQYF. CDR3 sequence (DNA): TGTGCCAGCGGCTCCGTTTATACAGATACGCAGTATTTT. Full variable domain (missing parts from reference TRBV7-6 and TRBJ2-3): GAGVSQSPRYKVTKRGQDVALRCDPISGHVSLYWYRQALGQGPEFLTYFNYEAQQDKSGLPNDRFSAERPEGSISTLTIQRTEQRDSAMYRCASGSVYTDTQYFGPGTRLTVL.

This clonotype was seen many times. J is TRBJ1-5 and V is TRBV13; D may be TRBD1 (6 bases). Trimming left V 5 bases short and J 4 bases short, with 15 bases between. CDR1 and CDR2 (germline): PRHDT, FYEKMQ (reference sequence). The length of the CDR3 is 15 residues. The CDR3 spells CASSLGALGNQPQHF. The CDR3 DNA reads as TGTGCCAGCAGCCTGGGGGCCCTAGGGAATCAGCCCCAGCATTTT.

Concerning this clonotype itself: This may stem from a read error, because a much larger clone lies one nucleotide away. The chain employs TRBV6-5 and TRBJ2-7; TRBD1 aligns across 7 bases. Germline trimming cut 0 bases from V and 5 bases from J; bases unmatched to any gene: 4. Germline CDR1 reads MNHEY; CDR2 reads SVGAGI. The CDR3 has 14 amino acids. In nucleotides, the CDR3 is TGTGCCAGCAGTTACTCCGGACAGGCGAACGAGCAGTACTTC. Amino acids: CASSYSGQANEQYF.

The rearrangement joins TRBV29-1 to TRBJ2-7; D possibly matches TRBD1 or TRBD2 (5 bases each). This CDR3 has 14 residues. Trimming took 0 bases from V and 0 from J, leaving 9 bases between them. Germline CDR1 SQVTM, CDR2 ANQGSEA. The CDR3 here is CSVEDEGSSYEQYF. Written as DNA, the CDR3 is TGCAGCGTTGAAGACGAGGGGAGCTCCTACGAGCAGTACTTC.

As to this clonotype: No conserved phenylalanine or tryptophan ends this CDR3, so it is likely a read error. The rearrangement uses TRBV6-2 or TRBV6-3 and TRBJ2-3; 10 bases line up with TRBD2. J lost 4 bases, V lost 1 base, and 11 bases had no gene match. Germline values: CDR1 MNHEY, CDR2 SVGEGT. The CDR3 is 18 residues long. The CDR3 sequence is CASSYLRAGGPFADTQYS. The CDR3 DNA follows: TGTGCCAGCAGTTACTTGCGAGCGGGAGGGCCCTTCGCAGATACGCAGTATTCT.

This clonotype came up many times. J is TRBJ2-7 and V is TRBV20-1; 7 nucleotides match TRBD2. CDR1 is DFQATT and CDR2 is SNEGSKA in the germline V gene (reference sequence). Unmatched junction bases numbered 7, after V lost 0 bases and J lost 5 bases. This CDR3 has 14 residues. For the CDR3, the DNA is TGCAGTGCTAGAGATCCGAGCGGGAACAACGAGCAGTACTTC. Protein: CSARDPSGNNEQYF.

About this clonotype: A clone one base away is much larger, so this may be a read error. The chain combines TRBV28 with TRBJ2-7; D not resolved. Germline V lookup: CDR1 MDHEN, CDR2 SYDVKM. The CDR3 spans 14 residues. For the CDR3, the DNA is TGTACCAGCAGTCCCAACCGACTTCACTACGAGCAGTACTTC. Translated: CTSSPNRLHYEQYF. Full variable domain (remainder filled in from reference TRBV28 and TRBJ2-7): DVKVTQSSRYLVKRTGEKVFLECVQDMDHENMFWYRQDPGLGLRLIYFSYDVKMKEKGDIPEGYSVSREKKERFSLILESASTNQTSMYLCTSSPNRLHYEQYFGPGTRLTVT.

Details on this clonotype: At one end, the junction sequence differs from germline, possibly due to a read error. The chain employs TRBV27 and TRBJ1-4, with TRBD1 identical over 7 bases. This CDR3 region has 15 residues. The germline V gene encodes CDR1 MNHEY and CDR2 SMNVEV (reference sequence). The DNA for the CDR3 is TGTGCCAGCAGTCGAATGGGACAGTGGAATGAAAAACTGTCTTTT. The encoded protein is CASSRMGQWNEKLSF.

The chain joins TRBV14 to TRBJ2-2; D not resolved. Trimming removed 4 bases at V and 6 bases at J, with 9 bases between. Germline CDR1 is SGHDN and CDR2 is FVKESK. The CDR3 is 13 amino acids. The CDR3 sequence: CASSLGWPGELFF. The DNA for the CDR3 is TGTGCCAGCAGCCTGGGGTGGCCCGGGGAGCTGTTTTTT.

This clonotype occurred many times. V is TRBV15 and J is TRBJ2-7; tentative D call: TRBD1 (5 bases). From germline, CDR1 is LNHNV and CDR2 YYDKDF (reference sequence). The length of the CDR3 is 15 residues. Trimming left V 0 bases short and J 0 bases short, with 9 bases between. In DNA form, the CDR3 reads TGTGCCACCAGCAGAGATTGGGGCACCTCCTACGAGCAGTACTTC. It yields the protein CATSRDWGTSYEQYF.

On this clonotype: It may be a read error: a sequence one base away is much more abundant. Since no conserved phenylalanine or tryptophan closes the CDR3, a read error is the likely cause. The chain has TRBV23-1 and TRBJ1-2, with a weak D call TRBD1 (6 bases). TRBV23-1 is an ORF; its function is uncertain. This CDR3 has 14 residues. The V gene lost 3 bases and the J gene lost 3 bases, with 11 bases spanning the gap. The CDR3 protein is CASSQQGGYYGYTL. The DNA of the CDR3 is TGCGCCAGCAGTCAGCAAGGGGGGTACTATGGCTACACCCTC.

Points on this clonotype: This sequence may be a read error, since a much larger clone differs from it by one base. The chain uses TRBV7-9 and TRBJ2-3; 10 bases align to TRBD2. This CDR3 region has 18 residues. Per the germline V gene, CDR1 is SEHNR and CDR2 is FQNEAQ (reference sequence). Trimming cost V 5 bases and J 8 bases; bases outside gene matches: 19. Here the CDR3 reads CASSPPFTSGVPGGTQYF. Written as DNA, the CDR3 is TGTGCCAGCAGCCCTCCTTTTACTAGCGGGGTACCAGGTGGTACGCAGTATTTT. The variable domain in full, with the rest retrieved from reference TRBV7-9 and TRBJ2-3, is DTGVSQNPRHKITKRGQNVTFRCDPISEHNRLYWYRQTLGQGPEFLTYFQNEAQLEKSRLLSDRFSAERPKGSFSTLEIQRTEQGDSAMYLCASSPPFTSGVPGGTQYFGPGTRLTVL.

A word on this clonotype: It may be a read error: a sequence one base away is much more abundant. V and J are TRBV28 and TRBJ2-5; tentatively, D is TRBD1 or TRBD2 (5 bases each). CDR3 length: 15 residues. Per the germline V gene, CDR1 is MDHEN and CDR2 is SYDVKM. Between the trimmed V and J ends, which lost 6 bases and 2 bases, there was a span of 16 bases. The CDR3 sequence is CASRDRGSYQETQYF. CDR3 DNA sequence: TGTGCCAGCAGAGACCGGGGCTCTTATCAAGAGACCCAGTACTTC.